Listed below are T cell receptor beta chains from one sample, sequenced in a study of shared clonotypes between healthy human individuals. TCRdb keeps only in-frame clones here, not all; method: immunoSEQ multiplex PCR. The sample comprises roughly 2.5 million clones, roughly 92% of which are singletons, and roughly 0.14% rests with the top ten. The sequenced sample consisted of naive CD4+ T cells sorted from blood. Source of these receptors: a man aged 18 to 35 in good health. The CDR3 runs from the conserved cysteine through the conserved F or W. D genes are given only for firm matches. Expanded clones get a size class; other rows say once, few or many, or leave the size out.

j_gene: TRBJ1-1
d_gene: TRBD1
abundance: NA
len: 14
v_gene: TRBV5-1
CDR3nt: TGCGCCAGCAGCTTCCGGGACAGGGGGACTGAAGCTTTCTTT
CDR3aa: CASSFRDRGTEAFF

j_gene: TRBJ1-2
d_gene: NA
abundance: NA
len: 14
v_gene: TRBV10-3
CDR3nt: TGTGCCATCAGTGCCGGCCTGGGAAGCTATGGCTACACCTTC
CDR3aa: CAISAGLGSYGYTF

j_gene: TRBJ2-1
d_gene: TRBD1
abundance: NA
len: 15
v_gene: TRBV6-6
CDR3nt: TGTGCCAGCAGAAGCCTCGGGACAGTCTACAATGAGCAGTTCTTC
CDR3aa: CASRSLGTVYNEQFF

j_gene: TRBJ2-3
d_gene: NA
abundance: NA
len: 14
v_gene: TRBV7-3
CDR3nt: TGTGCCAGCAGCACCCGACACAGCACAGATACGCAGTATTTT
CDR3aa: CASSTRHSTDTQYF

j_gene: TRBJ1-3
d_gene: TRBD1
abundance: NA
len: 16
v_gene: TRBV7-2
CDR3nt: TGTGCCAGCAGCTTGAACAGGGGGGGTGCTGGAAACACCATATATTTT
CDR3aa: CASSLNRGGAGNTIYF

j_gene: TRBJ1-2
d_gene: TRBD1
abundance: NA
len: 16
v_gene: TRBV28
CDR3nt: TGTGCCAGCAGTTTATCCCGACAGGGGGTTGTCCGGGGCTACACCTTC
CDR3aa: CASSLSRQGVVRGYTF

j_gene: TRBJ2-3
d_gene: TRBD1
abundance: NA
len: 14
v_gene: TRBV5-4
CDR3nt: TGTGCCAGCTTCCGGGACAGGGGGGAAGATACGCAGTATTTT
CDR3aa: CASFRDRGEDTQYF

j_gene: TRBJ2-1
d_gene: TRBD2
abundance: once
len: 14
v_gene: TRBV10-3
CDR3nt: TGTGCCATCAGTGGTAGCGGGAGTTCAGCTGAGCAGTTCTTC
CDR3aa: CAISGSGSSAEQFF

j_gene: TRBJ1-4
d_gene: NA
abundance: NA
len: 15
v_gene: TRBV10-3
CDR3nt: TGTGCCATCAGTGAGAGCGGGGGGGGTAATGAAAAACTGTTTTTT
CDR3aa: CAISESGGGNEKLFF

j_gene: TRBJ2-7
d_gene: NA
abundance: once
len: 11
v_gene: TRBV7-9
CDR3nt: TGTGCCAGCAGCTTTGGGGGCGAGCAGTACTTC
CDR3aa: CASSFGGEQYF

j_gene: TRBJ1-6
d_gene: NA
abundance: NA
len: 15
v_gene: TRBV6-5
CDR3nt: TGTGCCAGCAGCCCCAGCCTCTCCTATAATTCACCCCTCCACTTT
CDR3aa: CASSPSLSYNSPLHF

j_gene: TRBJ1-3
d_gene: TRBD1
abundance: NA
len: 15
v_gene: TRBV2
CDR3nt: TGTGCCAGCAGCGTAGACAGGGGAGGGGGAAACACCATATATTTT
CDR3aa: CASSVDRGGGNTIYF

j_gene: TRBJ1-2
d_gene: NA
abundance: NA
len: 14
v_gene: TRBV2
CDR3nt: TGTGCCAGCAGTGAAGGTTGGGCAGCCCCTGGCTACACCTTC
CDR3aa: CASSEGWAAPGYTF

j_gene: TRBJ2-7
d_gene: TRBD1
abundance: once
len: 13
v_gene: TRBV27
CDR3nt: TGTGCCAGCAGTTCTGTCAGGGGGCGCGAGCAGTACTTC
CDR3aa: CASSSVRGREQYF

j_gene: TRBJ1-6
d_gene: TRBD1
abundance: NA
len: 14
v_gene: TRBV11-2
CDR3nt: TGTGCCAGCAGCAATAATCAGGGGGGGGGACCCCTCCACTTT
CDR3aa: CASSNNQGGGPLHF

j_gene: TRBJ2-7
d_gene: NA
abundance: NA
len: 14
v_gene: TRBV18
CDR3nt: TGTGCCAGCTCACGGGACGGACCCTCCTACGAGCAGTACTTC
CDR3aa: CASSRDGPSYEQYF

j_gene: TRBJ1-2
d_gene: NA
abundance: NA
len: 15
v_gene: TRBV21-1
CDR3nt: TGTGCCACAGCCGATATGCCAGGAACAGTCTCTGGCTACACCTTC
CDR3aa: CATADMPGTVSGYTF

j_gene: TRBJ1-3
d_gene: TRBD1
abundance: NA
len: 15
v_gene: TRBV28
CDR3nt: TGTGCCAGCAGGGAGACAGGGTTTTCTGGAAACACCATATATTTT
CDR3aa: CASRETGFSGNTIYF

j_gene: TRBJ2-1
d_gene: TRBD1
abundance: NA
len: 12
v_gene: TRBV19
CDR3nt: TGTGCCAGTAGTCCGGGACAGAATGAGCAGTTCTTC
CDR3aa: CASSPGQNEQFF

j_gene: TRBJ1-1
d_gene: NA
abundance: NA
len: 13
v_gene: TRBV5-1
CDR3nt: TGCGCCAGCAGCTTCGGGGAAAACACTGAAGCTTTCTTT
CDR3aa: CASSFGENTEAFF

j_gene: TRBJ1-2
d_gene: TRBD1
abundance: NA
len: 14
v_gene: TRBV29-1
CDR3nt: TGCAGCGTCCTCACCGGGACAGGGCTCTATGGCTACACCTTC
CDR3aa: CSVLTGTGLYGYTF

j_gene: TRBJ2-7
d_gene: TRBD1
abundance: NA
len: 14
v_gene: TRBV5-1
CDR3nt: TGCGCCAGCAGCGTGACAGGGGACCCCTACGAGCAGTACTTC
CDR3aa: CASSVTGDPYEQYF

j_gene: TRBJ2-2
d_gene: NA
abundance: NA
len: 15
v_gene: TRBV7-8
CDR3nt: TGTGCCAGCAGCCCACCAGGACGGAGCACCGGGGAGCTGTTTTTT
CDR3aa: CASSPPGRSTGELFF

j_gene: TRBJ1-1
d_gene: NA
abundance: NA
len: 17
v_gene: TRBV18
CDR3nt: TGTGCCAGCTCCCCCCGCCAGGCAGCCAGGCTGCTAACTGAAGCTTTCTTT
CDR3aa: CASSPRQAARLLTEAFF

j_gene: TRBJ2-7
d_gene: NA
abundance: NA
len: 12
v_gene: TRBV11-2
CDR3nt: TGTGCCAGCAGCCTGCTCAGACGCGAGCAGTACTTC
CDR3aa: CASSLLRREQYF

j_gene: TRBJ2-6
d_gene: TRBD2
abundance: NA
len: 16
v_gene: TRBV9
CDR3nt: TGTGCCAGCAGTTTTAGCGGGTCCTCTGGGGCCAACGTCCTGACTTTC
CDR3aa: CASSFSGSSGANVLTF

j_gene: TRBJ2-2
d_gene: NA
abundance: NA
len: 15
v_gene: TRBV10-3
CDR3nt: TGTGCCATCAGCCCGTTGACAGGATCCACCGGGGAGCTGTTTTTT
CDR3aa: CAISPLTGSTGELFF

j_gene: TRBJ2-1
d_gene: TRBD2
abundance: NA
len: 15
v_gene: TRBV2
CDR3nt: TGTGCCAGCAAGGAGGGACTAGCGGCGCGCAATGAGCAGTTCTTC
CDR3aa: CASKEGLAARNEQFF

j_gene: TRBJ1-3
d_gene: NA
abundance: once
len: 13
v_gene: TRBV19
CDR3nt: TGTGCCAGTAGTATAGTTGAGACTCCCGCGAGGGATTTT
CDR3aa: CASSIVETPARDF

j_gene: TRBJ1-1
d_gene: NA
abundance: NA
len: 14
v_gene: TRBV29-1
CDR3nt: TGCAGCGTTGAACTCTGGGGGATGAACACTGAAGCTTTCTTT
CDR3aa: CSVELWGMNTEAFF

j_gene: TRBJ2-1
d_gene: NA
abundance: NA
len: 16
v_gene: TRBV4-3
CDR3nt: TGCGCCAGCAGCCAAGGTCGGCCTTCCTCCTACAATGAGCAGTTCTTC
CDR3aa: CASSQGRPSSYNEQFF

j_gene: TRBJ2-1
d_gene: NA
abundance: NA
len: 13
v_gene: TRBV7-2
CDR3nt: TGTGCCAGCAGCTTAGGTTCAGTGGGGGAGCAGTTCTTC
CDR3aa: CASSLGSVGEQFF

j_gene: TRBJ2-2
d_gene: NA
abundance: NA
len: 13
v_gene: TRBV29-1
CDR3nt: TGCAGCGTTGGCCCGGGGGCCACCGGGGAGCTGTTTTTT
CDR3aa: CSVGPGATGELFF

j_gene: TRBJ2-3
d_gene: NA
abundance: NA
len: 15
v_gene: TRBV5-6
CDR3nt: TGTGCCAGCAGCTTTACGGGCCGGCCAACAGATACGCAGTATTTT
CDR3aa: CASSFTGRPTDTQYF

j_gene: TRBJ2-5
d_gene: TRBD2
abundance: NA
len: 15
v_gene: TRBV5-4
CDR3nt: TGTGCCAGCAGCCCGACGGGGGGGGACGGGGAGACCCAGTACTTC
CDR3aa: CASSPTGGDGETQYF

j_gene: TRBJ2-2
d_gene: TRBD1
abundance: NA
len: 15
v_gene: TRBV5-1
CDR3nt: TGCGCCAGCAGCGCGGGGGACAGGGAGTCCGGGGAGCTGTTTTTT
CDR3aa: CASSAGDRESGELFF

j_gene: TRBJ2-1
d_gene: TRBD1
abundance: once
len: 14
v_gene: TRBV2
CDR3nt: TGTGCCAGCAGCTTGGACAGGGGTGGTGATGAGCAGTTCTTC
CDR3aa: CASSLDRGGDEQFF

j_gene: TRBJ2-7
d_gene: NA
abundance: NA
len: 11
v_gene: TRBV30
CDR3nt: TGTGCCCAAACGGGGTCCTACGAGCAGTACTTC
CDR3aa: CAQTGSYEQYF

j_gene: TRBJ2-1
d_gene: NA
abundance: NA
len: 18
v_gene: TRBV5-4
CDR3nt: TGTGCCAGCAGCTCTGCGAAGGCGGGGCAGAGCTCCTACAATGAGCAGTTCTTC
CDR3aa: CASSSAKAGQSSYNEQFF

j_gene: TRBJ2-5
d_gene: NA
abundance: NA
len: 13
v_gene: TRBV30
CDR3nt: TGTGCCTGGACGGGTGGGGGGATGGAGACCCAGTACTTC
CDR3aa: CAWTGGGMETQYF

j_gene: TRBJ2-6
d_gene: NA
abundance: NA
len: 17
v_gene: TRBV7-8
CDR3nt: TGTGCCAGCAGCTTAGAGTGGGGGCACTCTGGGGCCAACGTCCTGACTTTC
CDR3aa: CASSLEWGHSGANVLTF

j_gene: TRBJ2-1
d_gene: TRBD2
abundance: NA
len: 16
v_gene: TRBV5-4
CDR3nt: TGTGCCAGCAGCTTGGCCGGGCTAGCGGGGAACAATGAGCAGTTCTTC
CDR3aa: CASSLAGLAGNNEQFF

j_gene: TRBJ1-4
d_gene: NA
abundance: NA
len: 16
v_gene: TRBV5-1
CDR3nt: TGCGCCAGCAGCTTGGGACGGACTAATACTAATGAAAAACTGTTTTTT
CDR3aa: CASSLGRTNTNEKLFF

j_gene: TRBJ2-5
d_gene: NA
abundance: once
len: 17
v_gene: TRBV12-5
CDR3nt: TGTGCTAGTGGTTTGGTACTATCAGGCTCCAACCAAGAGACCCAGTACTTC
CDR3aa: CASGLVLSGSNQETQYF

j_gene: TRBJ2-7
d_gene: TRBD1
abundance: NA
len: 15
v_gene: TRBV6-5
CDR3nt: TGTGCCAGCAGTCCCCAGGGACAGGGAGTATACGAGCAGTACTTC
CDR3aa: CASSPQGQGVYEQYF

j_gene: TRBJ2-3
d_gene: TRBD2
abundance: NA
len: 19
v_gene: TRBV5-4
CDR3nt: TGTGCCAGCAGCGGCGGACCTAGCGGGGCCCTTTCTAGCACAGATACGCAGTATTTT
CDR3aa: CASSGGPSGALSSTDTQYF

j_gene: TRBJ2-7
d_gene: NA
abundance: few
len: 13
v_gene: TRBV7-2
CDR3nt: TGTGCCAGCAGCTTAGTCGGCGGCTACGAGCAGTACTTC
CDR3aa: CASSLVGGYEQYF

j_gene: TRBJ2-5
d_gene: NA
abundance: NA
len: 14
v_gene: TRBV9
CDR3nt: TGTGCCAGCAGCGCCGGACCAAACCAAGAGACCCAGTACTTC
CDR3aa: CASSAGPNQETQYF

j_gene: TRBJ2-5
d_gene: TRBD1
abundance: NA
len: 16
v_gene: TRBV6-5
CDR3nt: TGTGCCAGCAGTTACTCCGGGACAGGGGTAGGGGAGACCCAGTACTTC
CDR3aa: CASSYSGTGVGETQYF

j_gene: TRBJ2-3
d_gene: NA
abundance: NA
len: 16
v_gene: TRBV5-1
CDR3nt: TGCGCCAGCAGCTCTAAGCGGATGGGTAGCACAGATACGCAGTATTTT
CDR3aa: CASSSKRMGSTDTQYF

j_gene: TRBJ2-7
d_gene: TRBD1
abundance: NA
len: 14
v_gene: TRBV6-1
CDR3nt: TGTGCCAGCAGTACCGGGACAGGGGGCTACGAGCAGTACTTC
CDR3aa: CASSTGTGGYEQYF

j_gene: TRBJ2-2
d_gene: NA
abundance: NA
len: 15
v_gene: TRBV2
CDR3nt: TGTGCCAGCAGTGAATTGAGGCCCCACACCGGGGAGCTGTTTTTT
CDR3aa: CASSELRPHTGELFF

j_gene: TRBJ1-3
d_gene: NA
abundance: NA
len: 13
v_gene: TRBV9
CDR3nt: TGTGCCAGCAGCGAAAACCCTGGAAACACCATATATTTT
CDR3aa: CASSENPGNTIYF

j_gene: TRBJ2-7
d_gene: TRBD2
abundance: NA
len: 17
v_gene: TRBV7-9
CDR3nt: TGTGCCAGCAGCTTAGCCGAAGGGACTAGTAACCTCTTTGAGCAGTACTTC
CDR3aa: CASSLAEGTSNLFEQYF

j_gene: TRBJ2-7
d_gene: NA
abundance: NA
len: 14
v_gene: TRBV6-6
CDR3nt: TGTGCCAGCAGTTACCTAGTGGGGGGCGGCGAGCAGTACTTC
CDR3aa: CASSYLVGGGEQYF

j_gene: TRBJ2-7
d_gene: TRBD2
abundance: NA
len: 15
v_gene: TRBV9
CDR3nt: TGTGCCAGCAGCGTAGCTTTAGCGGGAGGCCACGAGCAGTACTTC
CDR3aa: CASSVALAGGHEQYF

j_gene: TRBJ2-1
d_gene: TRBD2
abundance: NA
len: 15
v_gene: TRBV7-2
CDR3nt: TGTGCCAGCAGCTTAGCCCGGGGAGGGGTCAATGAGCAGTTCTTC
CDR3aa: CASSLARGGVNEQFF